This TCR beta chain came from a study of T cell clones after liver transplantation (dated by TCRdb to between 2018 and 2021). About the full investigation: Samples were obtained from ITN030ST, a randomized trial in which withdrawal of immunosuppression was attempted within 2 years of liver transplantation. Donor-reactive T cell clones were identified by TCRbeta sequencing after a pre-transplant mixed lymphocyte reaction and then tracked in post-transplant blood. Third party-reactive TCRbeta sequences from pre-transplant MLRs were also identified as an antigen-independent comparator for donor-reactive sequences. Three of the eight recipients were HCV-positive; the others were transplanted for non-autoimmune, non-viral indications. The subjects received no induction therapy and were kept on standard immunosuppression until randomization at 12-24 months post-transplant. Tolerance was defined as complete immunosuppression withdrawal for at least one year with no rise in liver enzymes beyond twice the upper limit of normal. The studied cohort comprised 8 liver transplant recipients, 3 classified as tolerant and 5 as non-tolerant. Here is what the overall study found, with its caveats: A greater decline was seen for donor-reactive sequences than for third party-reactive sequences, suggesting partial antigen-specific deletion unrelated to withdrawal success. Circulating donor-reactive CD4 TCRbeta sequences fell significantly post-transplant in most of the 8 subjects, irrespective of tolerance or HCV status. Low numbers of available donor cells limited the measurable donor-reactive repertoire in a couple of subjects. Without allograft tissue specimens, donor-reactive T cells may have migrated into the graft rather than being deleted. The conclusions were preliminary, being limited by small, heterogeneous patient numbers and by non-standardized post-transplant time points. Once repertoire turnover was taken into account, donor-reactive detection showed a significant reduction for CD4 in 7 of 8 subjects and for CD8 in 8 of 8.

To define alloreactive TCRbeta sequences, the proliferating CFSE-low cells from the MLR were sequenced. CFSE-MLRs used pre-transplant recipient cells stimulated by donor PBMCs, splenocytes or lymph node cells, or third-party PBMCs. Each of the 8 studied subjects was randomized to immunosuppression withdrawal. Genomic DNA was isolated with the Qiagen DNeasy Blood and Tissue Kit. Using immunoSEQ, frozen genomic DNA was subjected to high-throughput TCRbeta CDR3 sequencing, a process that included PCR amplification, mapping, bias correction and internal controls. Concerning the study's data processing: Productive rearrangements were retained, and unique TCRbeta sequences were defined by the CDR3 nucleotide sequence together with the V and J gene. For a sequence to be called donor-reactive, it needed a frequency of at least 0.01% and at least 5-fold expansion in CFSE-low cells compared with unstimulated pre-transplant cells. To ensure at least 90% detection power, minimum frequency thresholds were set for each subject based on that subject's lowest-template unstimulated sample. Jensen-Shannon divergence between the top 1000 TCRbeta sequences after and before transplant was used to measure repertoire turnover. Two-sided Fisher's exact tests were used to test for changes in the detection of donor-reactive sequences. Here the immuneACCESS table is served through TCRdb, limited to in-frame sequences with V and J called. Missing clones are a known gap in these copies; in checked studies unresolved V genes cover under half, and the rest lacks a known reason. The V and J calls and clone size were taken over from that table, and D and trimming were inferred from the DNA. This sample comprises around 1,300 clones, less than 35% of them detected only once. The ten biggest clones cover 22% of the sample.

The germline V gene supplies CDR1 LGHNA and CDR2 YNFKEQ. The CDR3 runs 14 amino acids, cysteine and phenylalanine included. The kept DNA is CDR3 alone, 42 bases in frame from the first base. V loses 5 bases of germline sequence and J loses 5 bases, and the interval between the two ends is 15 bases. Worth noting for this clone: Its antigen remains undetermined. No base quality values were provided; no much bigger clone lies one nucleotide off.

The sequenced sample was CD8+ T cells from PBMCs cultured with third-party cells. This receptor was identified in a human patient who received a liver transplant. After a transplant, some T cells may have been passed on by the graft donor. Recombination joined TRBV4-2 with TRBJ1-2; TRBD1 might be the D gene, on 5 matching bases. The CDR3 loop reads CASSLGDFRYGYTF. The DNA reads TGTGCCAGCAGCTTGGGGGACTTTCGATATGGCTACACCTTC.